The 15 T cell receptor beta chains below were found in one sample sequenced in a study of T cell changes during pregnancy in multiple sclerosis. Measured with immunoSEQ multiplex PCR; TCRdb has only the in-frame clones, and not every one. The sample has under 65,000 clones, 93% seen once. The sample consisted of CD8+ T cells from peripheral blood mononuclear cells, taken in the second trimester of pregnancy. These receptors came from a female donor with multiple sclerosis, enrolled in a pregnancy study.

This clone was seen once. J is TRBJ2-3 and V is TRBV7-6, with a weak D call TRBD2 (5 bases). The CDR3 has 15 residues. Trimming took 2 bases from V and 0 from J, leaving 9 bases between them. CDR1 is SGHVS, CDR2 FNYEAQ, per germline. CDR3 residues: CASSLRTGSTDTQYF. In DNA form, the CDR3 reads TGTGCCAGCAGCTTACGTACGGGAAGCACAGATACGCAGTATTTT.

V usage is TRBV7-6 and J usage is TRBJ1-1; D is unresolved. Germline V CDR1 and CDR2: SGHVS, FNYEAQ. CDR3 size: 13 residues. V was trimmed by 4 bases and J by 0 bases, leaving 6 bases between them. This CDR3 reads CASSSGLNTEAFF. CDR3 in DNA: TGTGCCAGCAGCTCAGGCCTGAACACTGAAGCTTTCTTT.

This clone appeared once. This sequence joins TRBV13 and TRBJ2-7, with D perhaps TRBD1 (5 bases). Germline lookup yields CDR1 PRHDT and CDR2 FYEKMQ (reference sequence). This CDR3 is built from 12 residues. V was clipped by 2 bases and J by 5 bases, with 7 bases between them. The CDR3 sequence is CASSLQGNEQYF. The DNA for the CDR3 is TGTGCCAGCAGCTTACAGGGCAACGAGCAGTACTTC.

The gene calls are TRBV19 and TRBJ1-3; no definite D call. V lost 4 bases to trimming and J lost 0 bases, with 4 bases between them. CDR1 and CDR2 from the germline V gene are LNHDA and SQIVND (reference sequence). The CDR3 totals 13 residues. The CDR3 DNA reads as TGTGCCAGTAGTAAGAGCTCTGGAAACACCATATATTTT. This sequence encodes CASSKSSGNTIYF.

The chain combines TRBV27 with TRBJ2-7, with 7 bases lining up with TRBD1. The CDR3 totals 14 residues. The V gene's germline CDR1 is MNHEY and CDR2 SMNVEV (reference sequence). V dropped 7 bases and J dropped 6; count of bases not matched to a gene: 12. The CDR3, as DNA: TGTGCCAGCAAAGAAAGGGACAGAGAAGTCGAGCAGTACTTC. Amino acid sequence: CASKERDREVEQYF.

The chain couples TRBV9 to TRBJ2-1, with a possible D match to TRBD1 (5 bases). Germline assignment: CDR1 SGDLS and CDR2 YYNGEE. The CDR3 is 16 residues long. The V end was cut by 3 bases, the J end by 2 bases, with 15 bases between. The CDR3 coding sequence is TGTGCCAGCAGCGGCAGACCGGACATAACCTACAATGAGCAGTTCTTC. It specifies CASSGRPDITYNEQFF.

The chain links TRBV10-1 to TRBJ2-4; the D gene is possibly TRBD2 (5 bases). The V gene's germline CDR1 is WNHNN and CDR2 SYGVQD (reference sequence). Trimming removed 4 bases from V and 3 bases from J, with 13 bases in between. This CDR3 comprises 15 residues. Here the CDR3 reads CASSAVRDDKNIQYF. DNA for the CDR3: TGCGCCAGCAGTGCCGTCCGGGATGACAAAAACATTCAGTACTTC.

The chain employs TRBV11-2 and TRBJ1-1, with a possible D match to TRBD1 (6 bases). There are 17 residues in the CDR3. Germline values: CDR1 SGHAT, CDR2 FQNNGV. The V end was cut by 1 base, the J end by 4 bases, with 19 bases between. DNA of the CDR3: TGTGCCAGCAGCTTAGCAGGGATACAGGGAGAGGGCACTGAAGCTTTCTTT. It codes for CASSLAGIQGEGTEAFF.

The V gene is TRBV18, the J gene TRBJ2-6; 11 bases match TRBD2. With V trimmed by 2 bases and J by 0 bases, 6 bases remained unmatched. This CDR3 spans 19 amino acids. The germline CDR1 and CDR2 sequences are KGHSH and LQKENI. Here the CDR3 DNA reads TGTGCCAGCTCACCAGCCCTAGCGGGGGGCAACTCTGGGGCCAACGTCCTGACTTTC. Translating it yields CASSPALAGGNSGANVLTF.

The J gene is TRBJ2-3, the V gene TRBV9; 8 positions match TRBD2. CDR3 size: 13 residues. Germline assignment: CDR1 SGDLS and CDR2 YYNGEE. V dropped 8 bases and J dropped 3; count of bases not matched to a gene: 5. The CDR3 reads CARAGVVTDTQYF. CDR3 DNA: TGTGCCAGAGCGGGAGTTGTGACAGATACGCAGTATTTT.

The V gene is TRBV7-2, the J gene TRBJ2-5, with a tentative D call TRBD2 (6 bases). The CDR3 sequence is 17 residues long. Germline-derived CDR1 and CDR2 are SGHTA and FQGNSA. Trimming cost V 7 bases and J 2 bases, with 23 bases left between them. Here the CDR3 DNA reads TGTGCCAGCACCTATGCCGGCGGGACGGCCCTACAAGAGACCCAGTACTTC. This sequence encodes CASTYAGGTALQETQYF.

The genes are TRBV11-2 and TRBJ2-5, with unresolved D. Germline CDR1 reads SGHAT; CDR2 reads FQNNGV. There are 15 residues in the CDR3. V shed 5 bases and J shed 5 bases, with 18 bases lying between them. For the CDR3, the DNA is TGTGCCAGCAGCCCCTTTGACCGGAGTAGGGAGACCCAGTACTTC. Protein product: CASSPFDRSRETQYF.

The chain employs TRBV5-1 and TRBJ2-7; TRBD1 aligns across 9 bases. The CDR3 extends over 14 amino acids. J lost 7 bases, V lost 4 bases, and 9 bases had no gene match. The germline V gene has CDR1 SGHRS and CDR2 YFSETQ. CDR3: CASSPPDRGKEQYF. The CDR3 bases are TGCGCCAGCAGCCCCCCGGACAGGGGTAAAGAGCAGTACTTC.

V and J are TRBV30 and TRBJ2-1; possible D gene TRBD2, 5 bases. V was shortened by 3 bases and J by 5 bases, with 11 bases between the two germline ends. The CDR3 is made up of 13 amino acids. Germline values: CDR1 GTSNPN, CDR2 SVGIG (reference sequence). The CDR3 is CAWSRGHNNEQFF. For the CDR3, the DNA is TGTGCCTGGAGCCGCGGGCACAACAATGAGCAGTTCTTC.

This chain links TRBV27 with TRBJ2-1, with TRBD1 matching 10 bases. Germline-derived CDR1 and CDR2 are MNHEY and SMNVEV (reference sequence). There are 14 residues in the CDR3. J gave up 10 bases and V 3 bases, and 6 bases lay outside the gene matches. The CDR3 DNA reads as TGTGCCAGCAGTTTGGCGGGACAGGGGACCGAGCAGTTCTTC. Translation gives CASSLAGQGTEQFF.